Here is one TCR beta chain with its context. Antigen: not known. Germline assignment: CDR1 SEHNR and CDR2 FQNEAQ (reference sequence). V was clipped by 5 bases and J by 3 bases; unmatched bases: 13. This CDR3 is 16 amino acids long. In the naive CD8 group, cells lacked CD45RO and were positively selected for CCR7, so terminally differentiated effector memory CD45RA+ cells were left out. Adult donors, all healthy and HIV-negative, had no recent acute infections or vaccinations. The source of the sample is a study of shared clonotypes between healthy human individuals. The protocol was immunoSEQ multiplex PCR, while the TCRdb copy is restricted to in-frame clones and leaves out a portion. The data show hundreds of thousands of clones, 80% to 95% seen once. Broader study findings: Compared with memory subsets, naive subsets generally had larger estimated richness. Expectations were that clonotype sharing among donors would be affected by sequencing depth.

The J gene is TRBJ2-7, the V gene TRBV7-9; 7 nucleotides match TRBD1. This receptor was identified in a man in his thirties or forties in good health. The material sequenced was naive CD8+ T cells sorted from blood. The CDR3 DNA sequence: TGTGCCAGCAGCCCCCGAACCGGGACAGCGAGCTACGAGCAGTACTTC. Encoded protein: CASSPRTGTASYEQYF. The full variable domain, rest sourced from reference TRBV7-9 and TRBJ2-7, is DTGVSQNPRHKITKRGQNVTFRCDPISEHNRLYWYRQTLGQGPEFLTYFQNEAQLEKSRLLSDRFSAERPKGSFSTLEIQRTEQGDSAMYLCASSPRTGTASYEQYFGPGTRLTVT.